This entry features one TCR beta chain sequence. No antigen is known for it. The record has no base qualities; no much larger clone is one base away. These data come from a study of control samples from healthy donors and cancer patients (dated by TCRdb to about 2020). The CDR3 goes from the cysteine to the phenylalanine over 15 residues. Of the read, only the CDR3 DNA is kept; its 45 bases are in frame from base 1. Trimming leaves V shorter by 0 bases and J shorter by 5 bases, with the junction holding 1 base beyond the gene matches. The CDR1 and CDR2 encoded by the germline V gene (reference sequence) are LGHDT and YNNKEL. Receptors were amplified or captured by the immunoSEQ multiplex PCR assay. Held by TCRdb, this immuneACCESS table contains in-frame sequences only and omits some clones. Under half of the omission traces to an unresolved V gene where checked; the cause of the rest is unknown. For this sample the table gives 100,000 to 150,000 clones, of which roughly 92% were detected only once. The ten largest account for 0.58% of the sample.

This sequence was found in a man older than 75 with head and neck cancer. In this chain, TRBV3-1 (or the pseudogene TRBV3-2) is recombined with TRBJ1-4; TRBD1 agrees with 9 junctional bases. Sequencing input: PBMCs. The DNA sequence is TGTGCCAGCAGCCAAGAGGGGACAGGGAATGAAAAACTGTTTTTT. Its translation is CASSQEGTGNEKLFF.